This T cell receptor (beta chain) was obtained from a study of T-cell memory formation after mild COVID-19. Study observations and caveats: Shrinking CD4+ clones resided mostly in CM and EM, and CD8+ ones in EMRA.

J gave up 0 bases and V 1 base, and 0 bases lay outside the gene matches. This CDR3 is built from 14 residues. CDR1 is SGHRS, CDR2 YFSETQ, per germline. Via MiXCR, TCRdb re-called the 5' RACE reads, giving one row per CDR3 protein. The sample yields under 85,000 distinct CDR3 sequences, approximately 13% seen once. This clonotype was found many times. Antigen unknown. The J gene is TRBJ2-7, the V gene TRBV5-1, with TRBD2 matching over 8 bases. This sequence originates from an adult woman who had mild COVID-19 (a few samples of this study predate the infection). Cell type and time point are not known. Source material: PBMCs or a T cell subset sorted from them (not recorded which). The CDR3 DNA reads as TGCGCCAGCAGCTTGACTAGCGGCTCCTACGAGCAGTACTTC. Translating gives CASSLTSGSYEQYF.